These 32 T cell receptor beta chains came from one sample sequenced in a study of blood T cell repertoires in COVID-19. Here immunoSEQ multiplex PCR was the method, and the copy in TCRdb shows in-frame clones only, minus some. Among under 250,000 clones listed, about 80% were seen once. Specimen: peripheral blood. These receptors were obtained from a man older than 75 with acute or convalescent COVID-19.

The CDR3: CASSFSAGGGSETQYF. The CDR3 DNA reads as TGTGCCAGCAGCTTCTCAGCGGGAGGGGGGTCAGAGACCCAGTACTTC. The rearrangement joins TRBV7-9 to TRBJ2-5; TRBD2 agrees at 10 bases. The CDR3 spans 16 residues. Losses at the gene ends were 3 bases for V and 4 bases for J; bases not matched to a gene: 8. Germline CDR1 reads SEHNR; CDR2 reads FQNEAQ (reference sequence).

The chain combines TRBV14 with TRBJ2-2, with D hard to call. V lost 1 base and J 0 bases, leaving 6 bases between the germline ends. The CDR3 extends over 15 amino acids. CDR1 and CDR2 from the germline V gene are SGHDN and FVKESK. The chain's CDR3 is CASSQVSANTGELFF. CDR3 DNA sequence: TGTGCCAGCAGCCAAGTATCCGCGAACACCGGGGAGCTGTTTTTT. Full variable domain (rest looked up from reference TRBV14 and TRBJ2-2): EAGVTQFPSHSVIEKGQTVTLRCDPISGHDNLYWYRRVMGKEIKFLLHFVKESKQDESGMPNNRFLAERTGGTYSTLKVQPAELEDSGVYFCASSQVSANTGELFFGEGSRLTVL.

V usage is TRBV3-1 (or the pseudogene TRBV3-2) and J usage is TRBJ2-5; the match to TRBD1 covers 7 bases. The germline V gene has CDR1 LGHDT and CDR2 YNNKEL (reference sequence). With 4 bases clipped from V and 2 bases from J, the junction kept 4 bases outside the gene matches. The CDR3 runs 14 residues. The CDR3 loop is CASSPDRVQETQYF. The CDR3 DNA follows: TGTGCCAGCAGCCCAGACAGGGTTCAAGAGACCCAGTACTTC.

The CDR3 DNA is TGTGCCAGCAGCCCACAGGGTCTATCCTACGAGCAGTACTTC. This sequence encodes CASSPQGLSYEQYF. V gene TRBV7-9 combines with J gene TRBJ2-7; D is perhaps TRBD1 (6 bases). V was clipped by 5 bases and J by 1 base, with 12 bases between them. The CDR3 is 14 amino acids. Germline V lookup: CDR1 SEHNR, CDR2 FQNEAQ (reference sequence).

In DNA, the CDR3 is TGTGCCAGTAGTAGCAGGGTTCTAGGTCCAGCCCAGCATTTT. Protein product: CASSSRVLGPAQHF. V and J are TRBV19 and TRBJ1-5, with D possibly being TRBD1 (5 bases). The ends were cut back, 4 bases at V and 11 bases at J, with 18 bases in the middle. The germline CDR1 and CDR2 sequences are LNHDA and SQIVND (reference sequence). The CDR3 is 14 amino acids.

This clone was detected only once. The CDR3 loop reads CASSVGQGKPKYNEQFF. Written as DNA, the CDR3 is TGTGCCAGCAGTGTTGGACAGGGAAAGCCGAAATACAATGAGCAGTTCTTC. The V call is TRBV6-1, the J call TRBJ2-1, with TRBD1 matching 8 bases. CDR1 is MNHNS, CDR2 SASEGT, per germline. V trimming: 4 bases; J trimming: 4 bases; junction bases outside the gene matches: 12. This CDR3 contains 17 residues.

The CDR3 DNA sequence: TGTGCCAGCAGCTTCGGTAGCAATCAGCCCCAGCATTTT. Its protein is CASSFGSNQPQHF. V and J are TRBV5-5 and TRBJ1-5; D is ambiguous. The CDR3 is 13 amino acids. Trimming took 2 bases from V and 0 from J, leaving 3 bases between them. Germline CDR1 reads SGHKS; CDR2 reads YYEKEE (reference sequence).

This clone has only one observation. The chain couples TRBV18 to TRBJ1-2; possibly TRBD1 for D (5 bases). This CDR3 has 14 residues. The germline V gene encodes CDR1 KGHSH and CDR2 LQKENI. Trimming stripped 1 base from V and 0 bases from J, with 6 bases between. In nucleotides, the CDR3 is TGTGCCAGCTCACCACAGGGGACTAACTATGGCTACACCTTC. It is translated as CASSPQGTNYGYTF.

CDR3 sequence reads: CATSRGGGTGPIPTYEQYF. CDR3 bases: TGTGCCACCAGCAGAGGAGGGGGGACAGGACCAATCCCAACCTACGAGCAGTACTTC. The V and J genes are TRBV15 and TRBJ2-7; 8 bases map to TRBD1. Unmatched junction bases numbered 16, after V lost 1 base and J lost 2 bases. The CDR3 covers 19 residues. CDR1 is LNHNV, CDR2 YYDKDF, per germline (reference sequence).

The chain combines TRBV28 with TRBJ1-4; tentative D call: TRBD1 (6 bases). Looked up from germline, CDR1 is MDHEN and CDR2 is SYDVKM. V was pared by 3 bases and J by 5 bases, with 10 bases between. The CDR3 spans 14 residues. The CDR3: CASSFGGQNEKLFF. CDR3 nucleotides: TGTGCCAGCAGTTTTGGCGGACAGAATGAAAAACTGTTTTTT.

The chain combines TRBV18 with TRBJ2-4; D is possibly TRBD1 (6 bases). The CDR3 totals 15 residues. Trimming stripped 4 bases from V and 1 base from J, with 11 bases between. Per germline, CDR1 KGHSH and CDR2 LQKENI. This CDR3 is CASSLDRLAKNIQYF. CDR3 in DNA: TGTGCCAGCTCACTTGACAGGTTGGCCAAAAACATTCAGTACTTC.

This chain uses TRBV14 with TRBJ2-6; 10 nucleotides agree with TRBD1. The germline V gene has CDR1 SGHDN and CDR2 FVKESK. The CDR3 extends over 18 amino acids. The J segment lost 4 bases and the V segment lost 4 bases, leaving 10 bases of the junction unmatched. CDR3 bases: TGTGCCAGCAGCCGCTTTGTGACAGGGGGCAGAGGGGCCAACGTCCTGACTTTC. Encoded protein: CASSRFVTGGRGANVLTF.

This clone has a handful of counts. The chain has TRBV4-1 and TRBJ1-1; D is unresolved. The CDR3 is 15 amino acids. CDR1 is MGHRA, CDR2 YSYEKL, per germline. V was cut by 4 bases and J by 0 bases, with 12 bases left in between. CDR3: CASSLEETVNTEAFF. The DNA of the CDR3 is TGCGCCAGCAGCCTAGAGGAAACAGTGAACACTGAAGCTTTCTTT.

This chain joins TRBV4-2 and TRBJ1-4; D not resolved. The CDR3 has 17 amino acids. V lost 2 bases to trimming and J lost 4 bases, with 17 bases between them. The V gene's germline CDR1 is LGHNA and CDR2 YNFKEQ. The CDR3 sequence is CASSQSNPVEGNEKLFF. Here the CDR3 DNA reads TGTGCCAGCAGCCAATCAAACCCCGTTGAGGGTAATGAAAAACTGTTTTTT.

This clone was detected a few times. This chain joins TRBV19 and TRBJ2-1; the D gene is possibly TRBD2 (5 bases). V was clipped by 2 bases and J by 10 bases, with 18 bases between them. The germline CDR1 and CDR2 sequences are LNHDA and SQIVND (reference sequence). The CDR3 has 15 residues. The CDR3 here is CASSIKGAGFYEQFF. In DNA form, the CDR3 reads TGTGCCAGTAGTATAAAGGGAGCAGGTTTTTACGAGCAGTTCTTC.

V is TRBV23-1 and J is TRBJ2-3; 9 bases fit TRBD1. TRBV23-1 is sorted into the ORF group, with uncertain function. Trimming took 3 bases from V and 2 from J; bases not matched to a gene: 6. The CDR3 consists of 16 residues. The CDR3 DNA reads TGCGCCAGCAGTCAGTGGGACAGGGCATACACAGATACGCAGTATTTT. Translation gives CASSQWDRAYTDTQYF.

The chain is built from TRBV28 and TRBJ2-7; TRBD1 matches at 11 bases. Germline-derived CDR1 and CDR2 are MDHEN and SYDVKM. V lost 2 bases, J lost 5 bases, and 11 bases stayed unmatched. This CDR3 spans 17 amino acids. For the CDR3, the DNA is TGTGCCAGCAGTTTAGGACAGGGGGCCGGGGTTTTGGACGAGCAGTACTTC. Protein sequence: CASSLGQGAGVLDEQYF.

The chain couples TRBV2 to TRBJ1-5, with D perhaps matching TRBD1 (5 bases). The V end was cut by 8 bases, the J end by 5 bases, with 19 bases between. The CDR3 loop spans 15 amino acids. CDR1 and CDR2 from the germline V gene are SNHLY and FYNNEI. The CDR3 loop is CASARQSGRDQPQHF. The CDR3 DNA reads as TGTGCCAGCGCTCGACAGTCTGGTAGGGATCAGCCCCAGCATTTT.

This clone is a singleton in its sample. The chain links TRBV7-6 to TRBJ2-5; D is perhaps TRBD2 (8 bases). The CDR3 is 16 amino acids. Trimming stripped 4 bases from V and 7 bases from J, with 22 bases between. The germline gives CDR1 SGHVS, CDR2 FNYEAQ. The CDR3 nucleotides read TGTGCCAGCAGCTCCGGGACAGCGGGACTAGATGGGACCCAGTACTTC. Residues: CASSSGTAGLDGTQYF. Filled out from reference TRBV7-6 and TRBJ2-5, the complete variable domain reads GAGVSQSPRYKVTKRGQDVALRCDPISGHVSLYWYRQALGQGPEFLTYFNYEAQQDKSGLPNDRFSAERPEGSISTLTIQRTEQRDSAMYRCASSSGTAGLDGTQYFGPGTRLLVL.

A remark on this clone: The same CDR3 arises from other DNA sequences in this sample as well. This chain connects TRBV19 to TRBJ2-7; 7 bases agree with TRBD1. Looked up from germline, CDR1 is LNHDA and CDR2 is SQIVND (reference sequence). The ends lost 1 base at V and 3 bases at J; junction bases unmatched: 3. The CDR3 is made up of 14 amino acids. The CDR3 DNA follows: TGTGCCAGTAGTATAGGGACAGGCGGCTACGAGCAGTACTTC. Protein sequence: CASSIGTGGYEQYF.

The genes are TRBV10-2 and TRBJ2-7; 8 positions agree with TRBD2. The CDR3 runs to 14 residues. V was pared by 8 bases and J by 3 bases, with 9 bases of the junction left unmatched. The germline V gene encodes CDR1 WSHSY and CDR2 SAAADI. In DNA, the CDR3 is TGCGCCAGCGCAACGGGGGGGGGCCTCTACGAGCAGTACTTC. Amino acids: CASATGGGLYEQYF.

The J gene is TRBJ2-1, the V gene TRBV24-1, with 11 bases lining up with TRBD1. V lost 4 bases to trimming and J lost 7 bases; unmatched junction nucleotides: 5. Germline CDR1 reads KGHDR; CDR2 reads SFDVKD. The length of the CDR3 is 15 residues. CDR3 sequence: CATSDPGQGGNEQFF. The CDR3 DNA follows: TGTGCCACCAGTGACCCGGGACAGGGGGGTAATGAGCAGTTCTTC.

The CDR3 spells CASSPRDREAQPQHF. CDR3 sequence (DNA): TGTGCCAGCAGCCCCCGGGACAGGGAGGCTCAGCCCCAGCATTTT. The chain combines TRBV3-1 (or the pseudogene TRBV3-2) with TRBJ1-5, with 9 bases that match TRBD1. In germline, CDR1 is LGHDT, CDR2 YNNKEL (reference sequence). V shed 4 bases and J 6 bases; nucleotides not matched to a gene: 7. CDR3 length equals 15 residues.

For the CDR3, the DNA is TGTGCCAGCTCACCAAACAGGGCAAGGGGACGTGAAAAACTGTTTTTT. Amino acid sequence: CASSPNRARGREKLFF. V usage is TRBV18 and J usage is TRBJ1-4; weak D call: TRBD1 (6 bases). The CDR3 totals 16 residues. The V gene lost 2 bases and the J gene lost 7 bases, with 17 bases spanning the gap. Germline CDR1 KGHSH, CDR2 LQKENI.

The rearrangement uses TRBV4-2 and TRBJ1-5, with a possible D match to TRBD1 (5 bases). The germline V gene has CDR1 LGHNA and CDR2 YNFKEQ. CDR3 length: 14 amino acids. The germline V and J ends were trimmed by 6 bases and 6 bases, with 15 bases remaining between them. The CDR3 sequence: CASSGAGVGQPQHF. The DNA of the CDR3 is TGTGCCAGCAGTGGGGCGGGGGTTGGTCAGCCCCAGCATTTT.

J is TRBJ1-2 and V is TRBV30; D remains ambiguous. With 4 bases removed from V and 0 bases from J, the gap between germline ends came to 12 bases. The CDR3 has 14 amino acids. Germline CDR1 is GTSNPN and CDR2 is SVGIG (reference sequence). CDR3 loop: CAWTSRRSNYGYTF. DNA of the CDR3: TGTGCCTGGACCTCGAGGAGGTCTAACTATGGCTACACCTTC.

This sequence joins TRBV6-1 and TRBJ1-2, with D possibly matching TRBD1 (5 bases). The V end was cut by 2 bases, the J end by 4 bases, with 20 bases between. There are 17 residues in the CDR3. Germline V gives CDR1 MNHNS, CDR2 SASEGT. CDR3 DNA: TGTGCCAGCAGTGAAATAGTTGGGGGGAAGTCTGGCTATGGCTACACCTTC. Its translation is CASSEIVGGKSGYGYTF.

V is TRBV19 and J is TRBJ2-1; 8 nucleotides line up with TRBD2. The CDR3 covers 15 residues. Per the germline V gene, CDR1 is LNHDA and CDR2 is SQIVND (reference sequence). Germline trimming cut 7 bases from V and 5 bases from J; bases unmatched to any gene: 10. CDR3 in DNA: TGTGCCAGTACTCCTTCAGGGACTAGTAACAATGAGCAGTTCTTC. Residues: CASTPSGTSNNEQFF.

The chain has TRBV30 and TRBJ1-6; 9 bases map to TRBD1. The CDR3 is 14 residues long. Per germline, CDR1 GTSNPN and CDR2 SVGIG (reference sequence). The V and J ends lost 1 base and 8 bases, in that order; junction bases with no gene match: 3. The chain's CDR3 is CAWSAGTGYSPLHF. The CDR3 DNA is TGTGCCTGGAGTGCGGGGACAGGGTATTCACCCCTCCACTTT.

This chain links TRBV7-8 with TRBJ2-3; 10 nucleotides align to TRBD2. The CDR3 covers 16 residues. Losses at the gene ends were 0 bases for V and 5 bases for J; bases not matched to a gene: 5. The germline gives CDR1 SGHVS, CDR2 FQNEAQ. CDR3 nucleotides: TGTGCCAGCAGCTTAGCAGCGGGGGGGCGGGGAGATACGCAGTATTTT. Residues: CASSLAAGGRGDTQYF.

J is TRBJ1-6 and V is TRBV9; 8 nucleotides agree with TRBD1. The CDR3 loop spans 17 amino acids. After removal of 0 bases from V and 6 bases from J, the junction contained 8 bases not matched to a gene. The germline V gene has CDR1 SGDLS and CDR2 YYNGEE. The CDR3 region is CASSVDGQGKSNSPLHF. The CDR3 DNA is TGTGCCAGCAGCGTAGACGGACAGGGTAAAAGTAATTCACCCCTCCACTTT.

The chain uses TRBV7-3 and TRBJ2-2; 16 positions agree with TRBD2. Germline V gene lookup returns CDR1 SGHTA and CDR2 FQGTGA. The CDR3 runs to 19 residues. V lost 4 bases to trimming and J lost 3 bases; unmatched junction nucleotides: 8. The CDR3 protein is CASSSRGTSGRADTGELFF. The CDR3 DNA reads TGTGCCAGCAGCTCCCGTGGGACTAGCGGGAGGGCCGACACCGGGGAGCTGTTTTTT.